This entry lists 14 T cell receptor beta chains sequenced from one sample in a study of T cells in Graves' hyperthyroidism and ophthalmopathy. Amplified regions were TCR beta CDR3 sequences from RNA transcripts. TCR CDR3 underwent first-round RT-PCR with the HTBI primer set. From the multiplex PCR reads, TCRdb called clonotypes with MiXCR, one entry per CDR3 protein. The repertoire holds around 350,000 distinct CDR3 sequences, with 15% to 17% as singletons. The sequenced sample consisted of blood. Receptors originate from a woman aged 18-30 years with Graves' hyperthyroidism that later progressed to Graves' ophthalmopathy.

This clonotype came up many times. The chain has TRBV27 and TRBJ2-1; D perhaps matches TRBD2 (5 bases). Germline V gene sequence: CDR1 MNHEY, CDR2 SMNVEV (reference sequence). Between the trimmed V and J ends, which lost 8 bases and 0 bases, there was a span of 17 bases. CDR3 length equals 16 residues. In nucleotides, the CDR3 is TGTGCCAGCCTAAACGGAGGAGACGGCTCCTACAATGAGCAGTTCTTC. Its translation is CASLNGGDGSYNEQFF.

This sequence joins TRBV6-1 and TRBJ1-5, with D hard to call. The ends were cut back, 6 bases at V and 2 bases at J, with 23 bases in the middle. Germline CDR1 reads MNHNS; CDR2 reads SASEGT. There are 18 residues in the CDR3. This chain's CDR3 is CASSRVSFYTLRNQPQHF. The CDR3 coding sequence is TGTGCCAGCAGCCGTGTCAGCTTCTACACGTTACGCAATCAGCCCCAGCATTTT.

The table lists this clonotype with many counts. This chain links TRBV12-3 or TRBV12-4 with TRBJ1-1; TRBD1 might be the D (5 bases). There are 16 residues in the CDR3. V lost 2 bases, J lost 2 bases, and 15 bases lay in between. CDR3 in DNA: TGTGCCAGCAGTTTACCCGGGACGGGTGGAAACACTGAAGCTTTCTTT. It codes for CASSLPGTGGNTEAFF.

This clonotype was counted at least ten times. V gene TRBV7-2 combines with J gene TRBJ2-7; D may be TRBD2 (5 bases). The V gene's germline CDR1 is SGHTA and CDR2 FQGNSA. Trimming took 1 base from V and 7 from J, leaving 11 bases between them. The CDR3 loop spans 13 amino acids. The CDR3 DNA reads as TGTGCCAGCAGCTTAGGGCGAGGGCGAGAGCAGTACTTC. It translates to CASSLGRGREQYF.

This clonotype appeared many times. The V gene is TRBV3-1, the J gene TRBJ2-7, with 9 bases that match TRBD2. This CDR3 comprises 16 residues. CDR1 is LGHDT, CDR2 YNNKEL, per germline (reference sequence). Trimming cost V 5 bases and J 2 bases; bases outside gene matches: 10. The CDR3 coding sequence is TGTGCCAGCAGCTACCTATTGACTAGCGGAGCCTACGAGCAGTACTTC. This sequence encodes CASSYLLTSGAYEQYF.

This clonotype was picked up many times. The chain links TRBV30 to TRBJ2-4; 12 bases map to TRBD2. CDR1 GTSNPN and CDR2 SVGIG come from the germline V gene (reference sequence). The CDR3 spans 16 residues. Trimming at V came to 0 bases and at J to 7 bases, leaving 7 bases not matched to a gene. CDR3 in DNA: TGTGCCTGGAGTGTACCGACTAGCGGGAGATCGAACATTCAGTACTTC. Encoded protein: CAWSVPTSGRSNIQYF.

The V call is TRBV6-1, the J call TRBJ1-1, with 7 positions matching TRBD1. The germline gives CDR1 MNHNS, CDR2 SASEGT. This CDR3 contains 16 residues. V was clipped by 4 bases and J by 4 bases; unmatched bases: 12. DNA for the CDR3: TGTGCCAGCAGTGCCTTCTCCCACAGGGGCCCCACTGAAGCTTTCTTT. Protein: CASSAFSHRGPTEAFF.

This chain joins TRBV6-5 and TRBJ1-1; 7 nucleotides match TRBD1. J gave up 5 bases and V 2 bases, and 5 bases lay outside the gene matches. This CDR3 comprises 14 residues. Looked up from germline, CDR1 is MNHEY and CDR2 is SVGAGI. CDR3 nucleotide sequence: TGTGCCAGCAGTTACCGAGGGGGACAGACTGAAGCTTTCTTT. This translates into CASSYRGGQTEAFF.

This clonotype was counted only a few times. The chain recombines TRBV27 with TRBJ2-5, with D perhaps TRBD1 (7 bases). The V gene lost 5 bases and the J gene lost 1 base, with 14 bases spanning the gap. Germline CDR1 reads MNHEY; CDR2 reads SMNVEV (reference sequence). The CDR3 is 15 residues long. The CDR3 DNA sequence: TGTGCCAGCAGTCCGGCAGGGGGGATCCAAGAGACCCAGTACTTC. It translates to CASSPAGGIQETQYF.

The chain employs TRBV6-1 and TRBJ2-2, with D uncertain. Germline loops: CDR1 MNHNS, CDR2 SASEGT. This CDR3 comprises 15 residues. Trimming shortened V by 5 bases and J by 0 bases, and 10 bases separated the two germline ends. The CDR3 DNA reads as TGTGCCAGCAGTACAACTACCCCGAACACCGGGGAGCTGTTTTTT. Amino acid sequence: CASSTTTPNTGELFF.

This clonotype was seen more than once but under ten times. The V call is TRBV6-5, the J call TRBJ1-6; D remains ambiguous. Trimming shortened V by 0 bases and J by 9 bases, and 18 bases separated the two germline ends. Germline V gives CDR1 MNHEY, CDR2 SVGAGI. This CDR3 comprises 17 residues. CDR3 coding DNA: TGTGCCAGCAGTTACTCGATTAGGCAGGCCGTAGGTTCACCCCTCCACTTT. It is translated as CASSYSIRQAVGSPLHF.

The chain is built from TRBV18 and TRBJ1-2; tentatively, D is TRBD1 (5 bases). Trimming stripped 0 bases from V and 3 bases from J, with 11 bases between. Germline values: CDR1 KGHSH, CDR2 LQKENI. The CDR3 sequence is 15 residues long. CDR3 bases: TGTGCCAGCTCACCACCCCCAGGGAAGGACTATGGCTACACCTTC. Amino acids: CASSPPPGKDYGYTF.

This clonotype has only a few counts. The chain carries TRBV7-9 and TRBJ2-2; D call uncertain. The CDR3 extends over 13 amino acids. V dropped 1 base and J dropped 7 bases, with 7 bases sitting between them. CDR1 is SEHNR and CDR2 is FQNEAQ in the germline V gene (reference sequence). The CDR3 region is CASSLEVGGELFF. The CDR3 DNA follows: TGTGCCAGCAGCTTAGAGGTGGGCGGGGAGCTGTTTTTT.

This clonotype was observed many times. V is TRBV6-1 and J is TRBJ1-5, with TRBD1 identical over 9 bases. Germline CDR1 MNHNS, CDR2 SASEGT. The CDR3 runs 15 residues. Unmatched junction bases numbered 11, after V lost 8 bases and J lost 6 bases. The CDR3 loop is CASGWNRGRGQPQHF. CDR3 sequence (DNA): TGTGCCAGCGGGTGGAACAGGGGGCGCGGTCAGCCCCAGCATTTT.